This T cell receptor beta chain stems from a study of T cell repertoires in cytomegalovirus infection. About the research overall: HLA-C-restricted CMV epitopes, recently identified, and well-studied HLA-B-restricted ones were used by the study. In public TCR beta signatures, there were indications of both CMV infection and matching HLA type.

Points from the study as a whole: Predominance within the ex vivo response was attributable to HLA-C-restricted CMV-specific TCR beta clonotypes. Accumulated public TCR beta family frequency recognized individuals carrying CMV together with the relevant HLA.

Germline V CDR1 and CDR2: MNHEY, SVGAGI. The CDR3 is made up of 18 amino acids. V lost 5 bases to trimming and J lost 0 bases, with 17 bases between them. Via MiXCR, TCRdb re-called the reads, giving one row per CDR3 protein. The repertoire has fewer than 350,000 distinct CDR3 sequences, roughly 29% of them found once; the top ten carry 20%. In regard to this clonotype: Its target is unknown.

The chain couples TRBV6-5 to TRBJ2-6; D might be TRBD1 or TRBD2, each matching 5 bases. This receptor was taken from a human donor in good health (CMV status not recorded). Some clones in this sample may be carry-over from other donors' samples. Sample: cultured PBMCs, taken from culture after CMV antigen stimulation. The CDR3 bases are TGTGCCAGCAGTGGCAGGGAGAGGTCAGTCTCTGGGGCCAACGTCCTGACTTTC. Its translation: CASSGRERSVSGANVLTF.